This T cell receptor (beta chain) was sequenced in a study of cytomegalovirus exposure and HLA in healthy donors. Findings of the study overall: Later, an analysis found that common viral pathogens appeared to be linked with several of the most significant clusters.

J was trimmed by 2 bases and V by 2 bases; bases with no gene match: 2. From germline, CDR1 is MDHEN and CDR2 SYDVKM. The CDR3 sequence is 15 residues long. Regarding donors, all were healthy bone marrow donors. Donors showed nominal health when sampled, although they likely had unrecorded immune exposures. In regard to this clone: What it binds is unknown.

A multiplex PCR was run with 60 Vbeta primers and 13 Jbeta primers. Sequenced by immunoSEQ multiplex PCR; TCRdb stores in-frame clones only, minus some. The table records over 80,000 clones, around 79% of them present only once. The sequence came from a female donor in good health and CMV-seronegative. The material sequenced was PBMCs. V is TRBV28 and J is TRBJ2-1; 8 positions match TRBD2. CDR3 amino acids: CASSLPGRAYNEQFF. The DNA for the CDR3 is TGTGCCAGCAGTTTACCCGGGAGGGCCTACAATGAGCAGTTCTTC.